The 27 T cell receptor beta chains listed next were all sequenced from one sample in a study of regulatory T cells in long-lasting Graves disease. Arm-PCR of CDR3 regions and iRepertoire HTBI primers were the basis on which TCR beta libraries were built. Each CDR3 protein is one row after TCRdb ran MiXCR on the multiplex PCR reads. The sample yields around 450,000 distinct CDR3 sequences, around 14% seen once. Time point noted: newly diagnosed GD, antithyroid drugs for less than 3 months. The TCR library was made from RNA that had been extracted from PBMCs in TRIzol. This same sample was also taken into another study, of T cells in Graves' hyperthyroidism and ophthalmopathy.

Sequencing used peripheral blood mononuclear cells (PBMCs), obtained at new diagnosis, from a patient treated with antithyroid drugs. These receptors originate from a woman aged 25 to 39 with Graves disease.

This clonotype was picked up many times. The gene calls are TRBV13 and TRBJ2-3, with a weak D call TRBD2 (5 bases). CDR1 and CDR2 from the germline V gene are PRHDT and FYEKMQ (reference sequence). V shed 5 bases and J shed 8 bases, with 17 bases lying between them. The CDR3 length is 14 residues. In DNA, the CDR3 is TGTGCCAGCAGCACTAGGGCGGAGCGTGCTACGCAGTATTTT. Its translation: CASSTRAERATQYF.

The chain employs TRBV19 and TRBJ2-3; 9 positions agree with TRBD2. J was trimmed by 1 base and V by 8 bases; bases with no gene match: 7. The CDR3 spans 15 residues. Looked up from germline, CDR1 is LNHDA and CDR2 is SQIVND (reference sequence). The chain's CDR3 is CASQSLAGGTDTQYF. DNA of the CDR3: TGTGCCAGTCAATCATTAGCGGGAGGCACAGATACGCAGTATTTT.

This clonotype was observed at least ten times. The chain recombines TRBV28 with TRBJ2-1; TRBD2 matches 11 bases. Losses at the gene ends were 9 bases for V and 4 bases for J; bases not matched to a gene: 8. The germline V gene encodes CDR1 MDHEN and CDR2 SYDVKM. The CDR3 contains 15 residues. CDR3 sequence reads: CASHSGTSGYNEQFF. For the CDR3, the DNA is TGTGCCAGTCACTCCGGGACTAGCGGTTACAATGAGCAGTTCTTC. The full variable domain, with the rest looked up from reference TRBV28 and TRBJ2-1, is DVKVTQSSRYLVKRTGEKVFLECVQDMDHENMFWYRQDPGLGLRLIYFSYDVKMKEKGDIPEGYSVSREKKERFSLILESASTNQTSMYLCASHSGTSGYNEQFFGPGTRLTVL.

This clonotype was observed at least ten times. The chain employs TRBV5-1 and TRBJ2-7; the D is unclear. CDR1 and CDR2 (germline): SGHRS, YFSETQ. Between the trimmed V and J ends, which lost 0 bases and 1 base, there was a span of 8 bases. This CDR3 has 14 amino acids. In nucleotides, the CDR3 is TGCGCCAGCAGCTTGGAAACTCCTTCCTACGAGCAGTACTTC. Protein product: CASSLETPSYEQYF. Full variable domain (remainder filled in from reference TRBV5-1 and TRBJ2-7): KAGVTQTPRYLIKTRGQQVTLSCSPISGHRSVSWYQQTPGQGLQFLFEYFSETQRNKGNFPGRFSGRQFSNSRSEMNVSTLELGDSALYLCASSLETPSYEQYFGPGTRLTVT.

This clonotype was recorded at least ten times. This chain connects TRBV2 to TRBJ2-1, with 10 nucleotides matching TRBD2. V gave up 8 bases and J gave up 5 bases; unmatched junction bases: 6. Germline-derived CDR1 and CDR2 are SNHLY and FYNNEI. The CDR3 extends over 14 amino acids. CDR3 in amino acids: CASASGTSDNEQFF. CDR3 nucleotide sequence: TGTGCCAGCGCATCCGGGACTAGCGACAATGAGCAGTTCTTC. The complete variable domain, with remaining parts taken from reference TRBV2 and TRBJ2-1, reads EPEVTQTPSHQVTQMGQEVILRCVPISNHLYFYWYRQILGQKVEFLVSFYNNEISEKSEIFDDQFSVERPDGSNFTLKIRSTKLEDSAMYFCASASGTSDNEQFFGPGTRLTVL.

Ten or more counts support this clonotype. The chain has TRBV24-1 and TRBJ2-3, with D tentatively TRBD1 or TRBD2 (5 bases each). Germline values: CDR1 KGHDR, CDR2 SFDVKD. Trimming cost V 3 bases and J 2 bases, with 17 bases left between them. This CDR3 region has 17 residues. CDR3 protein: CATSDPAGTENTDTQYF. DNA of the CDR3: TGTGCCACCAGTGATCCGGCCGGGACCGAGAACACAGATACGCAGTATTTT.

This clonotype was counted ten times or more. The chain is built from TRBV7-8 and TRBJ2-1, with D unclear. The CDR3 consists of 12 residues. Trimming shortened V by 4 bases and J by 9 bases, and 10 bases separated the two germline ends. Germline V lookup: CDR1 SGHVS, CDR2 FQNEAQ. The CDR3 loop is CASSSGHPEQFF. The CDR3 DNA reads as TGTGCCAGCAGCTCGGGCCATCCTGAGCAGTTCTTC.

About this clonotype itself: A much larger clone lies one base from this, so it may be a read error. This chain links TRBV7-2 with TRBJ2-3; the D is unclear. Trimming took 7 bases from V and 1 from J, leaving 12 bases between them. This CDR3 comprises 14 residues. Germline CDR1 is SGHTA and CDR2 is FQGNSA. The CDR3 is CTSTPQFGTDTQYF. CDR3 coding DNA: TGTACCAGCACTCCCCAATTCGGCACAGATACGCAGTATTTT.

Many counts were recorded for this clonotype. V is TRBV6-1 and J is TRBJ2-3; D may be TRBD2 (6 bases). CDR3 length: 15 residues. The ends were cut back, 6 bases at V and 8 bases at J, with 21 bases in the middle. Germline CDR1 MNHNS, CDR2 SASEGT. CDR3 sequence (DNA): TGTGCCAGCAGCCTAGAACCCTCCGGGCGGGGTACGCAGTATTTT. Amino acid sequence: CASSLEPSGRGTQYF.

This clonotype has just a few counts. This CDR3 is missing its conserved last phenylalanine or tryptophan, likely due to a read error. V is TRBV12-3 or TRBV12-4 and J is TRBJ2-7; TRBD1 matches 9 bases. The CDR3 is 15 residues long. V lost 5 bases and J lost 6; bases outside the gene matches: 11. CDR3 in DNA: TGTGCCAGCAGTGTACGGGGACAGGGAGTATGCGAGCAGTACCTC. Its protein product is CASSVRGQGVCEQYL.

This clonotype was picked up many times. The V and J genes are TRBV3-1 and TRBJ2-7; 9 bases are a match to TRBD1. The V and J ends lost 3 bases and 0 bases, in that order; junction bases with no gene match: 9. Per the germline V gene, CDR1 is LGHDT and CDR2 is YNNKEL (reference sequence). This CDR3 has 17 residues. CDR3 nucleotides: TGTGCCAGCAGCCAGACACTCGGGACAGGGCTCTCCTACGAGCAGTACTTC. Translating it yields CASSQTLGTGLSYEQYF.

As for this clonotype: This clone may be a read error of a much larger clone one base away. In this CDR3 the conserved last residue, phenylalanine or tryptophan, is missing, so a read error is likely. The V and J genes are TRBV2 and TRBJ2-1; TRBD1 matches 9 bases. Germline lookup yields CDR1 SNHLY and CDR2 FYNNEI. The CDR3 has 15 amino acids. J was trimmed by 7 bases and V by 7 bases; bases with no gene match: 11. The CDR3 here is CASTDPDRGGNEQFL. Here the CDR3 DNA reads TGTGCCAGCACCGACCCGGACAGGGGAGGGAATGAGCAGTTCCTC.

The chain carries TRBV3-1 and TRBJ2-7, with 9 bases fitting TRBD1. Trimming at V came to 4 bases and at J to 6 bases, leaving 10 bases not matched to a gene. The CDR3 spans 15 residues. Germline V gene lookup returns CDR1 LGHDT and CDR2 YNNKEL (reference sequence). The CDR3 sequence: CASSPTGTGRLEQYF. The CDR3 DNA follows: TGTGCCAGCAGCCCGACAGGGACAGGGAGGCTCGAGCAGTACTTC.

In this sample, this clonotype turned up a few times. The CDR3 loop reads CAGTPSGLAPPDTQYF. In DNA, the CDR3 is TGTGCCGGCACCCCTTCGGGACTAGCGCCCCCAGATACGCAGTATTTT. V and J are TRBV12-3 or TRBV12-4 and TRBJ2-3, with TRBD2 matching over 10 bases. This CDR3 comprises 16 residues. Unmatched junction bases numbered 15, after V lost 11 bases and J lost 4 bases.

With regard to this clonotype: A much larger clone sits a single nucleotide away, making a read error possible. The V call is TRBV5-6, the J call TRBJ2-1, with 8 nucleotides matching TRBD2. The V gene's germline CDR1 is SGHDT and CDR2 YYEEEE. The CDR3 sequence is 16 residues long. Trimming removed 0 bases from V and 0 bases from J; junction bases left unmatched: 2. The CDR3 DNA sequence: TGTGCCAGCAGCTTGGCCGGGAGGGCCTCCTACAATGAGCAGTTCTTC. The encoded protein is CASSLAGRASYNEQFF.

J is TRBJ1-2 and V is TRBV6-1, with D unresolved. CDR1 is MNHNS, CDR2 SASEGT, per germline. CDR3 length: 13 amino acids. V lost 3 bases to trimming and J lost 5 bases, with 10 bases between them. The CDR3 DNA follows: TGTGCCAGCAGTGAGTTAAGGATTTATGGCTACACCTTC. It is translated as CASSELRIYGYTF.

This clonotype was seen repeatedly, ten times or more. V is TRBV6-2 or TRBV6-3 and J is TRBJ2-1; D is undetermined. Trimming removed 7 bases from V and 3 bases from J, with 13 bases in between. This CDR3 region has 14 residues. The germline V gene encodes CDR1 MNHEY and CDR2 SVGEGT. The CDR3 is CASNPIGSYNEQFF. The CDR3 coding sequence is TGTGCCAGCAATCCCATAGGCAGCTACAATGAGCAGTTCTTC.

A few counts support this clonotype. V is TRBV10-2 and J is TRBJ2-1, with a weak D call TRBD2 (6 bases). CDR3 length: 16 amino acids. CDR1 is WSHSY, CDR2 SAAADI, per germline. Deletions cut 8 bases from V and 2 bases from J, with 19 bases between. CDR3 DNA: TGCGCCAGCTCAACCTTTGCTAGCGCAACCTACAATGAGCAGTTCTTC. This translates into CASSTFASATYNEQFF.

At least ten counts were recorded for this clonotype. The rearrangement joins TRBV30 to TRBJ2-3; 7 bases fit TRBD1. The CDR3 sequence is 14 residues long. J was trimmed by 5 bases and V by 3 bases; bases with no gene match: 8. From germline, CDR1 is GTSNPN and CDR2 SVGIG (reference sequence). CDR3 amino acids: CAWRGDRRLDTQYF. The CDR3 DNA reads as TGTGCCTGGAGGGGGGACAGACGATTAGATACGCAGTATTTT. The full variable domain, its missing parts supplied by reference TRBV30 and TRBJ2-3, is SQTIHQWPATLVQPVGSPLSLECTVEGTSNPNLYWYRQAAGRGLQLLFYSVGIGQISSEVPQNLSASRPQDRQFILSSKKLLLSDSGFYLCAWRGDRRLDTQYFGPGTRLTVL.

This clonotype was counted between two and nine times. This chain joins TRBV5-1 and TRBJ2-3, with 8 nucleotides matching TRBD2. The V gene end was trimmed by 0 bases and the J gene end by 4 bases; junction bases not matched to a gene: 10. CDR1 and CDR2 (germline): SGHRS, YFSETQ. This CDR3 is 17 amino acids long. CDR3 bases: TGCGCCAGCAGCTTGGCAAATGCGGGAGGCCCCGCAGATACGCAGTATTTT. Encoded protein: CASSLANAGGPADTQYF. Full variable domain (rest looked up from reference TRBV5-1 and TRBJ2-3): KAGVTQTPRYLIKTRGQQVTLSCSPISGHRSVSWYQQTPGQGLQFLFEYFSETQRNKGNFPGRFSGRQFSNSRSEMNVSTLELGDSALYLCASSLANAGGPADTQYFGPGTRLTVL.

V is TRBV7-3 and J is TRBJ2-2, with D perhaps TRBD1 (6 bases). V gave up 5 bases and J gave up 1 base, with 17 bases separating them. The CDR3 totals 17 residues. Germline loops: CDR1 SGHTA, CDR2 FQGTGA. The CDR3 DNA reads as TGTGCCAGCAGCCCCCCAGGCGGCAGGGGGAACACCGGGGAGCTGTTTTTT. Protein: CASSPPGGRGNTGELFF.

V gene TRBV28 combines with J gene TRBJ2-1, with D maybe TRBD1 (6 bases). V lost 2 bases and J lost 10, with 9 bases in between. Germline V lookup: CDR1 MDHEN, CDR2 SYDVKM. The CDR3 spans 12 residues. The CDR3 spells CASSLPQGEQFF. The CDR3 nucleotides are TGTGCCAGCAGTTTACCCCAGGGGGAGCAGTTCTTC.

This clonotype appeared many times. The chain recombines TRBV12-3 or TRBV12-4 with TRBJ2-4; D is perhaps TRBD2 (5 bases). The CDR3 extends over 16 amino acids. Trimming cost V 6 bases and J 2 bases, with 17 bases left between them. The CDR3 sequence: CASSDPGLGTKNIQYF. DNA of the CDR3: TGTGCCAGCAGCGACCCGGGGTTGGGGACCAAAAACATTCAGTACTTC.

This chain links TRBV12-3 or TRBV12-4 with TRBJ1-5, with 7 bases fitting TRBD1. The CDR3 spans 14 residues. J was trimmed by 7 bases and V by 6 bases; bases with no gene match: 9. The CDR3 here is CASSHSGGGQPQHF. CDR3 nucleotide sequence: TGTGCCAGCAGCCATTCAGGGGGGGGACAGCCCCAGCATTTT.

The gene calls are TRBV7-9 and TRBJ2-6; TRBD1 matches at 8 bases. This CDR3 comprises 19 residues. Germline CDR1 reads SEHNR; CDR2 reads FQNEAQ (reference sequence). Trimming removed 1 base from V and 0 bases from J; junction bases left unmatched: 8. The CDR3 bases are TGTGCCAGCAGCTTAGGACTGACAGGGGCTCTCTCTGGGGCCAACGTCCTGACTTTC. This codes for CASSLGLTGALSGANVLTF.

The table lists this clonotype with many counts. The CDR3 region is CSAPGSAGRLGEQFF. The CDR3 nucleotides are TGCAGTGCCCCGGGGTCTGCCGGGAGGCTGGGTGAGCAGTTCTTC. This chain connects TRBV20-1 to TRBJ2-1; 7 nucleotides agree with TRBD2. The CDR3 runs to 15 residues. With V trimmed by 6 bases and J by 9 bases, 17 bases remained unmatched. Germline V lookup: CDR1 DFQATT, CDR2 SNEGSKA (reference sequence).

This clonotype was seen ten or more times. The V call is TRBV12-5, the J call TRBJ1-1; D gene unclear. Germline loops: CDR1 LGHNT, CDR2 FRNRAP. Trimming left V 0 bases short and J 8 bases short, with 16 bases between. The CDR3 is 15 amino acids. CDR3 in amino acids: CASGLVLGQAIEAFF. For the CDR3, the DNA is TGTGCTAGTGGTTTGGTACTTGGGCAGGCCATAGAAGCTTTCTTT.